The 20 T cell receptor beta chains given below trace back to one sample, sequenced in a study of OX40 agonist ivuxolimab in advanced cancers. Assay used: immunoSEQ multiplex PCR; TCRdb lists only in-frame clones, some missing. This repertoire shows tens of thousands of clones, nearly 85% found once; its top ten account for 5.5% to 7.5%. The sample here was CD4+ or CD8+ T cells sorted from blood, taken in a trial of the OX40 agonist ivuxolimab. The origin of the receptors is an adult with an advanced solid tumor such as melanoma, head and neck, liver or kidney cancer.

The V gene is TRBV5-1, the J gene TRBJ2-2, with D possibly called TRBD1 or TRBD2 (5 bases each). The CDR3 is 16 residues long. Germline CDR1 SGHRS, CDR2 YFSETQ. V was shortened by 4 bases and J by 0 bases, with 13 bases between the two germline ends. The CDR3 bases are TGCGCCAGCAGCGCCCGGGACCCCTCGAACACCGGGGAGCTGTTTTTT. It translates to CASSARDPSNTGELFF.

This chain joins TRBV7-9 and TRBJ2-5; D call uncertain. CDR3 length equals 13 residues. Trimming stripped 7 bases from V and 2 bases from J, with 11 bases between. CDR1 is SEHNR, CDR2 FQNEAQ, per germline (reference sequence). The CDR3 DNA is TGTGCCAGCAAAAAATGGCATCAAGAGACCCAGTACTTC. This sequence encodes CASKKWHQETQYF.

The chain recombines TRBV29-1 with TRBJ2-7; D call uncertain. Germline V gene sequence: CDR1 SQVTM, CDR2 ANQGSEA. The CDR3 consists of 12 residues. Deletions cut 4 bases from V and 2 bases from J, with 9 bases between. The CDR3 region is CSVGPAPYEQYF. The CDR3 region has the DNA TGCAGCGTTGGGCCCGCCCCCTACGAGCAGTACTTC.

The table lists this clone with a few counts. The rearrangement joins TRBV5-1 to TRBJ2-5, with 9 nucleotides matching TRBD1. V was clipped by 4 bases and J by 5 bases; unmatched bases: 6. The CDR3 loop spans 14 amino acids. Germline V gene data show CDR1 as SGHRS and CDR2 as YFSETQ. CDR3 region: CASSTQGAGETQYF. The CDR3, as DNA: TGCGCCAGCAGCACACAGGGGGCTGGGGAGACCCAGTACTTC.

The chain recombines TRBV5-1 with TRBJ2-7; D might be TRBD1 (5 bases). Germline V gene sequence: CDR1 SGHRS, CDR2 YFSETQ. V was shortened by 4 bases and J by 3 bases, with 14 bases between the two germline ends. The CDR3 is made up of 14 amino acids. DNA of the CDR3: TGCGCCAGCAGCGTGGGGCCAGGGCTCTACGAGCAGTACTTC. Amino acids: CASSVGPGLYEQYF.

The chain employs TRBV9 and TRBJ2-3; no firm D call. Trimming left V 6 bases short and J 1 base short, with 24 bases between. CDR1 and CDR2 from the germline V gene are SGDLS and YYNGEE. The CDR3 covers 18 residues. DNA for the CDR3: TGTGCCAGCACCCCGGCTAGGCGAGATTCATTCGGCACAGATACGCAGTATTTT. Translated: CASTPARRDSFGTDTQYF.

The J gene is TRBJ1-5, the V gene TRBV2; no reliable D call. This CDR3 contains 13 residues. The germline V gene has CDR1 SNHLY and CDR2 FYNNEI. CDR3 sequence reads: CAGRVNSNQPQHF. Here the CDR3 DNA reads TGTGCGGGGAGGGTTAACAGCAATCAGCCCCAGCATTTT.

The chain uses TRBV27 and TRBJ2-1; possibly TRBD1 for D (6 bases). In germline, CDR1 is MNHEY, CDR2 SMNVEV (reference sequence). The CDR3 covers 17 residues. V was pared by 6 bases and J by 0 bases, with 18 bases between. Here the CDR3 DNA reads TGTGCCAGCAGGCCGCCGAGGGGGACACTCTCCTACAATGAGCAGTTCTTC. It specifies CASRPPRGTLSYNEQFF.

The CDR3 reads CASSLEGTGREKLFF. The CDR3 DNA reads TGTGCCAGCAGCTTAGAGGGGACAGGAAGGGAAAAACTGTTTTTT. The rearrangement joins TRBV7-9 to TRBJ1-4; 8 bases fit TRBD1. The CDR3 extends over 15 amino acids. CDR1 and CDR2 (germline): SEHNR, FQNEAQ (reference sequence). The J segment lost 8 bases and the V segment lost 1 base, leaving 6 bases of the junction unmatched.

This clone was observed a few times. J is TRBJ2-5 and V is TRBV27; 11 bases map to TRBD2. The junction had 3 bases not matched to a gene; V was cut back by 6 bases and J by 0 bases. This CDR3 is 15 amino acids long. Germline loops: CDR1 MNHEY, CDR2 SMNVEV (reference sequence). As DNA, the CDR3 is TGTGCCAGCAGATTAGCGGGGGGGAACCAAGAGACCCAGTACTTC. Amino acid sequence: CASRLAGGNQETQYF.

This chain connects TRBV6-6 to TRBJ1-2; D is unclear. Germline V lookup: CDR1 MNHNY, CDR2 SVGAGI (reference sequence). The CDR3 loop spans 13 amino acids. Trimming removed 2 bases at V and 2 bases at J, with 6 bases between. CDR3 sequence: CASSYAENYGYTF. As DNA, the CDR3 is TGTGCCAGCAGTTACGCAGAGAACTATGGCTACACCTTC.

The J gene is TRBJ2-1, the V gene TRBV5-1, with 14 bases aligning to TRBD2. V shed 0 bases and J 6 bases; nucleotides not matched to a gene: 5. Germline CDR1 is SGHRS and CDR2 is YFSETQ. The CDR3 has 17 amino acids. CDR3 bases: TGCGCCAGCAGCTTGGTCCCAGGACTAGCGGGAGGCAATGAGCAGTTCTTC. As protein: CASSLVPGLAGGNEQFF. Variable domain in full (rest from reference TRBV5-1 and TRBJ2-1): KAGVTQTPRYLIKTRGQQVTLSCSPISGHRSVSWYQQTPGQGLQFLFEYFSETQRNKGNFPGRFSGRQFSNSRSEMNVSTLELGDSALYLCASSLVPGLAGGNEQFFGPGTRLTVL.

There are many counts of this clone. The chain joins TRBV28 to TRBJ1-5; maybe TRBD1 (5 bases). CDR3 length equals 14 residues. Germline CDR1 and CDR2: MDHEN and SYDVKM. V lost 6 bases and J 4 bases, leaving 13 bases between the germline ends. In nucleotides, the CDR3 is TGTGCCAGCAGACCCGGGACCCGGAATCAGCCCCAGCATTTT. Its translation is CASRPGTRNQPQHF.

The V gene is TRBV4-2, the J gene TRBJ1-2, with no clear D. Germline loops: CDR1 LGHNA, CDR2 YNFKEQ. V was cut by 5 bases and J by 6 bases, with 16 bases left in between. The CDR3 contains 14 residues. The chain's CDR3 is CASSLEGGPNGYTF. DNA for the CDR3: TGTGCCAGCAGCTTGGAGGGCGGGCCAAATGGCTACACCTTC.

This chain connects TRBV5-4 to TRBJ1-1; no definite D call. Germline loops: CDR1 SGHNT, CDR2 YYREEE (reference sequence). This CDR3 is built from 12 residues. V was trimmed by 4 bases and J by 8 bases, leaving 12 bases between them. CDR3 nucleotide sequence: TGTGCCAGCAGCCTTCCCCCCCTAGAAGCTTTCTTT. The encoded protein is CASSLPPLEAFF. The full variable domain, with the rest looked up from reference TRBV5-4 and TRBJ1-1, is ETGVTQSPTHLIKTRGQQVTLRCSSQSGHNTVSWYQQALGQGPQFIFQYYREEENGRGNFPPRFSGLQFPNYSSELNVNALELDDSALYLCASSLPPLEAFFGQGTRLTVV.

V is TRBV5-1 and J is TRBJ2-1; no definite D call. The CDR3 contains 21 residues. Germline V CDR1 and CDR2: SGHRS, YFSETQ. V gave up 1 base and J gave up 2 bases, with 28 bases separating them. The CDR3 bases are TGCGCCAGCAGCTTGCCGGCCTCTCTTGGAATCCGTTTGGAGACCTACAATGAGCAGTTCTTC. Translated: CASSLPASLGIRLETYNEQFF.

This chain connects TRBV5-4 to TRBJ1-1; the match to TRBD1 covers 7 bases. Germline V lookup: CDR1 SGHNT, CDR2 YYREEE (reference sequence). Trimming cost V 4 bases and J 3 bases; bases outside gene matches: 12. CDR3 length equals 16 residues. CDR3 sequence: CASSPNLEGAHTEAFF. CDR3 nucleotide sequence: TGTGCCAGCAGCCCCAATTTGGAGGGGGCGCACACTGAAGCTTTCTTT.

The J gene is TRBJ1-5, the V gene TRBV10-2; TRBD1 matches at 7 bases. Germline trimming cut 4 bases from V and 7 bases from J; bases unmatched to any gene: 16. Per germline, CDR1 WSHSY and CDR2 SAAADI. There are 17 residues in the CDR3. The CDR3 reads CASSGEVPGGNSQPQHF. The CDR3 nucleotides are TGCGCCAGCAGTGGTGAGGTACCAGGGGGTAATTCCCAGCCCCAGCATTTT.

The J gene is TRBJ2-2, the V gene TRBV4-3; the D is unclear. The CDR3 is 16 residues long. CDR1 LGHNA and CDR2 YSLEER come from the germline V gene. Trimming cost V 1 base and J 2 bases, with 11 bases left between them. In DNA form, the CDR3 reads TGCGCCAGCAGCCAAGGGGCGGCCTTAAACACCGGGGAGCTGTTTTTT. Protein product: CASSQGAALNTGELFF.

The rearrangement joins TRBV27 to TRBJ2-1; no firm D call. The germline V gene encodes CDR1 MNHEY and CDR2 SMNVEV (reference sequence). Trimming left V 3 bases short and J 5 bases short, with 14 bases between. The CDR3 loop spans 15 amino acids. The CDR3 is CASSLPGRNNNEQFF. The DNA for the CDR3 is TGTGCCAGCAGTTTGCCCGGCAGAAACAACAATGAGCAGTTCTTC.